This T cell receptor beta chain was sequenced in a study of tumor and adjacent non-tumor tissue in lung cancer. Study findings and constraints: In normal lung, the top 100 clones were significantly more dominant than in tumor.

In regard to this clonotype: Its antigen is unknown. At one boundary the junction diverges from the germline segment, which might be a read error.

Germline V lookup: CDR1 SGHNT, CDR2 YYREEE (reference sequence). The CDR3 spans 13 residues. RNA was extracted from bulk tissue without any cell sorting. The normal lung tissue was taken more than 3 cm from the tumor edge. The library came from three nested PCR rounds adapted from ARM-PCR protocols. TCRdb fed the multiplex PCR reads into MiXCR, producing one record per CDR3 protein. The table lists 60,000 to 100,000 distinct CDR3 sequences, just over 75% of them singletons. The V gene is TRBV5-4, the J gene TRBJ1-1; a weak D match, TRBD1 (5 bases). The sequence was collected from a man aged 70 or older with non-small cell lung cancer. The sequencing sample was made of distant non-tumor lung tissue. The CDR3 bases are TGTGCCAGCAGTTTGGAGCCATCAGGGGAAGCTTTCTTT. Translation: CASSLEPSGEAFF.